This T cell receptor beta chain derives from a study of vaccination and CD4 T cells after COVID-19. The wider study: In the convalescent cohort, there were six males and four females, two of them Hispanic. Post-vaccine sampling followed dose two by a median 72 days (range 14 to 241). Overlapping peptides covering the spike proteins of SARS-CoV-2, HCoV-NL63, HCoV-OC43 and HCoV-229E were added to stimulate cells. Drawing of post-COVID samples took place a median roughly 100 days after diagnosis (range 35 to 161).

The CDR3 extends over 16 amino acids. CDR1 and CDR2 (germline): MGHRA, YSYEKL. The J segment lost 4 bases and the V segment lost 4 bases, leaving 5 bases of the junction unmatched. Concerning this clonotype itself: As yet, its antigen is unknown.

The sample's treatment: approximately 9-day PBMC culture with coronavirus spike peptide pools or control peptides (ViraFEST assay). Sequenced with the Oncomine TCR Beta short-read assay was DNA taken from cultured CD4+ T cells. Via MiXCR, TCRdb re-called the PCR reads, giving one row per CDR3 protein. Of about 21,000 distinct CDR3 sequences listed, 35% to 45% are singletons. The sequence derives from a human donor who had recovered from COVID-19. The starting material was CD4+ T cells from blood, cultured in vitro, obtained before SARS-CoV-2 vaccination. V usage is TRBV4-1 and J usage is TRBJ2-3; 13 nucleotides align to TRBD2. CDR3 nucleotide sequence: TGCGCCAGCAGCCCTGGGACTAGCGGGGTCCCAGATACGCAGTATTTT. Protein: CASSPGTSGVPDTQYF.